This T cell receptor beta chain was identified during a study of somatic mutations in cytotoxic T cells in rheumatoid arthritis. Study outcomes and limitations: For about an eighth of the 65 patients, a single CD8+ clone accounted for more than 20% of CD8+ cells.

The assay was immunoSEQ multiplex PCR, and TCRdb's table has in-frame clones only and misses some. The sample holds about 10,000 clones, roughly 73% seen once. CDR1 and CDR2 (germline): LGHNA, YNFKEQ. The V and J ends lost 3 bases and 7 bases respectively, with 9 bases between them. CDR3 length: 12 residues. This clone is medium-sized by share. What it recognizes is unknown. V and J are TRBV4-2 and TRBJ1-1; D perhaps matches TRBD1 (5 bases). This sequence was found in a man aged 50-60 years in good health. What was sequenced was CD8+ T cells sorted from blood. The CDR3 DNA is TGTGCCAGCAGCCACCAAACAGGTGAAGCTTTCTTT. As protein: CASSHQTGEAFF.